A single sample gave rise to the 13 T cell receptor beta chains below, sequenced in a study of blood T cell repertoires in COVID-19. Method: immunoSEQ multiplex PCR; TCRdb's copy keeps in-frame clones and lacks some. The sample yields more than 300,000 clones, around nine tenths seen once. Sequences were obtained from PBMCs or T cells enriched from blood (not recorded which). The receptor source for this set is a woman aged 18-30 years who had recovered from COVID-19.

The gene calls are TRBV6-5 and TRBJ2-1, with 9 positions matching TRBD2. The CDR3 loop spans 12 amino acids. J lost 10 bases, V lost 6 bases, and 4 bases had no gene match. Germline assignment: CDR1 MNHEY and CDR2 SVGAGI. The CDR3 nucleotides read TGTGCCAGCAGGGTTACTAGCGGGGAGCAGTTCTTC. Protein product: CASRVTSGEQFF.

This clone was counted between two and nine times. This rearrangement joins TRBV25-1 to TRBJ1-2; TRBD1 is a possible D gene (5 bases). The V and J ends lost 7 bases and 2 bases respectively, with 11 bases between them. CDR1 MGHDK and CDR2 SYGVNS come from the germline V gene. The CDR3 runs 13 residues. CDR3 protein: CASTADRNYGYTF. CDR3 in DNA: TGTGCCAGCACAGCCGACAGAAACTATGGCTACACCTTC.

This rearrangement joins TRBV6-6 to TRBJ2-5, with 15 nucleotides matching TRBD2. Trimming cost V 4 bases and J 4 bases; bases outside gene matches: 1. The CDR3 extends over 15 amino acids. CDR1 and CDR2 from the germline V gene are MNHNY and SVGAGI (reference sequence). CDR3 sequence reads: CASSWTSGGVETQYF. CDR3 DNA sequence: TGTGCCAGCAGTTGGACTAGCGGGGGGGTAGAGACCCAGTACTTC.

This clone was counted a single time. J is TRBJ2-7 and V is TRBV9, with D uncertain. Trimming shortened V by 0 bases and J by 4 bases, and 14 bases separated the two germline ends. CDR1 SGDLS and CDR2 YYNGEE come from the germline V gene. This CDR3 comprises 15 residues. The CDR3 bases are TGTGCCAGCAGCGTAGGGCAGGCCCCAATATACGAGCAGTACTTC. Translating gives CASSVGQAPIYEQYF.

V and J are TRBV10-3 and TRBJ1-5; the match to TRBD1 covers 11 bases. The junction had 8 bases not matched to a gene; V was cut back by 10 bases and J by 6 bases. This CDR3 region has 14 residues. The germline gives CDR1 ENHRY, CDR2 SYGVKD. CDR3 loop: CATSRTGGSQPQHF. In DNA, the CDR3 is TGTGCCACCTCACGGACAGGGGGCAGTCAGCCCCAGCATTTT.

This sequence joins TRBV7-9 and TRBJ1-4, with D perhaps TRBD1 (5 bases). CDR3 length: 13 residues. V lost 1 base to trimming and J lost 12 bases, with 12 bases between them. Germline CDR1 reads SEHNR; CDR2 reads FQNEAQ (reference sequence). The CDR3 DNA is TGTGCCAGCAGCTTAGTTGTGGGGCAGGAACTGTTTTTT. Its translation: CASSLVVGQELFF.

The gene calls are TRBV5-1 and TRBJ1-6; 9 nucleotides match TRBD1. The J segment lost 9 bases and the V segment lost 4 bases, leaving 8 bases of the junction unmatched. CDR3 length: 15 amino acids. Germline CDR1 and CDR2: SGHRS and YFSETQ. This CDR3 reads CASSPGQGGSSPLHF. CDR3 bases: TGCGCCAGCAGCCCGGGACAGGGAGGGAGTTCACCCCTCCACTTT.

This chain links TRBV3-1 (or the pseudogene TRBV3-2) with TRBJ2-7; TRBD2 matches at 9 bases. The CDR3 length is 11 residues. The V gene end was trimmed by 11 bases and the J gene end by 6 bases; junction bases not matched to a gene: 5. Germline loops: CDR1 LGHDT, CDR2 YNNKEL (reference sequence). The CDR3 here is CAVRGGSEQYF. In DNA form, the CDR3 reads TGTGCCGTGCGGGGGGGGAGCGAGCAGTACTTC.

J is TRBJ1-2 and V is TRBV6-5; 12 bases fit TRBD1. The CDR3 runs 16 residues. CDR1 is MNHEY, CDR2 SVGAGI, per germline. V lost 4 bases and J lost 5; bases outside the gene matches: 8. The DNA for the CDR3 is TGTGCCAGCAGTTTCGGGACAGGGGGCGCAGTGTATGGCTACACCTTC. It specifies CASSFGTGGAVYGYTF.

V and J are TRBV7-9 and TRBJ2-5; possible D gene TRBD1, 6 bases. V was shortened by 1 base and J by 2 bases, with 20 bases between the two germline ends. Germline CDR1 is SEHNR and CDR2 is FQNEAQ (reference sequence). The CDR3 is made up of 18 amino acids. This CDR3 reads CASSLGGGTRTIQETQYF. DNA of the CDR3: TGTGCCAGCAGCTTAGGGGGTGGGACAAGGACAATTCAAGAGACCCAGTACTTC.

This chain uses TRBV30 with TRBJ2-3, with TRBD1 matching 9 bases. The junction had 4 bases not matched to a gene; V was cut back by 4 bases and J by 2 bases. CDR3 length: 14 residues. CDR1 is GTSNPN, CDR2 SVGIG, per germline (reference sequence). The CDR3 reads CAWNWDRATDTQYF. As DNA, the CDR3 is TGTGCCTGGAACTGGGACAGGGCCACAGATACGCAGTATTTT.

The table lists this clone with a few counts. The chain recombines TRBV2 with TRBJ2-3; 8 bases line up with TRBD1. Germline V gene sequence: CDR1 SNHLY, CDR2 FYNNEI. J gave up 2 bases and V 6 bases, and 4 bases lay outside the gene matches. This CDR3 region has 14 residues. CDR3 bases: TGTGCCAGCAGGGACAGGGCTTTCACAGATACGCAGTATTTT. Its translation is CASRDRAFTDTQYF.

CDR3 bases: TGTGCCAGTAGTAGCGACAGAGTTAGTCAGCCCCAGCATTTT. Residues: CASSSDRVSQPQHF. The rearrangement joins TRBV19 to TRBJ1-5; possibly TRBD1 for D (5 bases). The germline gives CDR1 LNHDA, CDR2 SQIVND (reference sequence). V was clipped by 4 bases and J by 6 bases, with 13 bases between them. CDR3 size: 14 residues.